This T cell receptor (beta chain) was recorded in a study of blood T cell repertoires in COVID-19. On the study more broadly: Researchers got acute and convalescent COVID-19 samples from the United States, Italy and Spain. PBMCs, B-cell-depleted T cells, or T cells were the source of the cDNA or gDNA that made up the material.

Germline V gene sequence: CDR1 MNHEY, CDR2 SMNVEV (reference sequence). The CDR3 is made up of 15 amino acids. After removal of 2 bases from V and 8 bases from J, the junction contained 6 bases not matched to a gene. Original processing notes: Amplifying reference gene primers gave estimates of nucleated cell counts. Assay: immunoSEQ multiplex PCR; the TCRdb copy retains only in-frame clones and omits some. The V and J calls and clone size are taken from that table; D and trimming were inferred from the DNA. The profile shows 70,000 or so clones, roughly 89% of them singletons. The sequence was obtained from a woman aged 45-65 years with acute or convalescent COVID-19. This sequence joins TRBV27 and TRBJ2-4; 10 positions agree with TRBD1. Sample: peripheral blood. The CDR3 DNA follows: TGTGCCAGCAGTTTAAGGGGACAGGGGTCGGACATTCAGTACTTC. Protein: CASSLRGQGSDIQYF.